Sequencing of this T cell receptor beta chain was carried out in a study of T cells in Graves' hyperthyroidism and ophthalmopathy. Study summary: Before treatment of any kind, peripheral blood was taken at initial diagnosis. General observations from the study: Clonotypes that were expanded in thyroid above 0.001 mostly appeared in blood too.

Among the patients, aged 18 to 65, hyperthyroidism was newly diagnosed and had lasted under 2 months. Diagnosis rested on symptoms, serum thyroxine and TRAb, thyroid ultrasound, and orbital computed tomography. A word on this clonotype: Its antigen is unknown.

TCR beta CDR3 regions were amplified from RNA transcripts. First-round RT-PCR of the TCR CDR3 relied on the HTBI primer set. TCRdb ran MiXCR on the multiplex PCR reads and lists one entry per CDR3 protein. The sample carries under 650,000 distinct CDR3 sequences, 16% recorded once. Between the trimmed V and J ends, which lost 5 bases and 9 bases, there was a span of 10 bases. This CDR3 is 11 amino acids long. The germline V gene has CDR1 SGHAT and CDR2 FQNNGV. The V call is TRBV11-2, the J call TRBJ2-5; D is uncertain. Sequenced material: blood. The receptor was derived from a woman under 40 with Graves' hyperthyroidism. The CDR3 nucleotides read TGTGCCAGCAGCGACCATATGTCCCAGTACTTC. This encodes CASSDHMSQYF.